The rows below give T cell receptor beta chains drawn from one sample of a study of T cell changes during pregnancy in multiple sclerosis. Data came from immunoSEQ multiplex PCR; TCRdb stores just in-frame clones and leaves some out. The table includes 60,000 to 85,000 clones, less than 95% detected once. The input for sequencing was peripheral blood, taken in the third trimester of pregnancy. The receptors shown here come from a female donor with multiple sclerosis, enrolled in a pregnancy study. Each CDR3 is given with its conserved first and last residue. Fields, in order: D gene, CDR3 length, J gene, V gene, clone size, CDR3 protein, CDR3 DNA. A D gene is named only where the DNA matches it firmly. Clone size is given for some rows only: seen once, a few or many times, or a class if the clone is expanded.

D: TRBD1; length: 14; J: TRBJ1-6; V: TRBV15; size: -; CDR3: CATSTGTGNSPLHF; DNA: TGTGCCACCTCTACCGGGACAGGAAATTCACCCCTCCACTTT
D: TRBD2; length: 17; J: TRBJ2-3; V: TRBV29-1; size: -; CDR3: CSVGTSGGAKVTDTQYF; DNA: TGCAGCGTTGGGACTAGCGGGGGGGCCAAGGTGACAGATACGCAGTATTTT
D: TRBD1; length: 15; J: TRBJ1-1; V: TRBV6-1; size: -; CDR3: CASRSDRGMNTEAFF; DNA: TGTGCCAGCAGGAGCGACAGGGGAATGAACACTGAAGCTTTCTTT
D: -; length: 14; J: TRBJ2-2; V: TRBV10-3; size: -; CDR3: CAISEGNRAGELFF; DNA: TGTGCCATCAGTGAAGGCAATCGGGCCGGGGAGCTGTTTTTT
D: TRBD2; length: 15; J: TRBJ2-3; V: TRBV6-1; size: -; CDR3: CAIPGGLAGGDTQYF; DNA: TGTGCCATCCCAGGGGGACTAGCAGGGGGGGATACGCAGTATTTT
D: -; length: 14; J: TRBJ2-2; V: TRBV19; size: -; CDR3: CASNLGGNAGELFF; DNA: TGTGCCAGTAATCTTGGGGGGAACGCCGGGGAGCTGTTTTTT
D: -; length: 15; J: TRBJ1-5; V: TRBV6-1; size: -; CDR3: CASRDTVYSNQPQHF; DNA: TGTGCCAGCAGGGACACCGTTTATAGCAATCAGCCCCAGCATTTT
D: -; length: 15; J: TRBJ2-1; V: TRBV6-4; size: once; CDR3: CASSDPRRGYNEQFF; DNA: TGTGCCAGCAGTGACCCCCGCCGGGGATACAATGAGCAGTTCTTC
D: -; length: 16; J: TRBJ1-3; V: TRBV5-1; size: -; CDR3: CASSFTPEASGNTIYF; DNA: TGCGCCAGCAGCTTTACCCCTGAGGCCTCTGGAAACACCATATATTTT
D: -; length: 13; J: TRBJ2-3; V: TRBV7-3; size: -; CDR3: CASSSQNTDTQYF; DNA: TGTGCCAGCAGCTCCCAGAACACAGATACGCAGTATTTT
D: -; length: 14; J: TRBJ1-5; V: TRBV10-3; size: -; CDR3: CAISDRGTGQPQHF; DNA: TGTGCCATCAGTGATAGGGGAACGGGTCAGCCCCAGCATTTT